The sequence of this TCR beta chain was determined in a study of CD4+ T cells in melanoma. V was cut by 2 bases and J by 5 bases, with 12 bases left in between. This CDR3 has 13 amino acids. CDR1 is GTSNPN, CDR2 SVGIG, per germline (reference sequence). The method was immunoSEQ multiplex PCR; TCRdb's version includes in-frame clones alone and lacks a portion of them. This sample has approximately 12,000 clones, with approximately 70% found just once. In this sample, this clone turned up once. The antigen remains undetermined. Findings and limits, study-wide: CD8+ T cell, macrophage and B cell function reportedly correlated with neoantigen-specific CD4+ T cells. Reportedly, melanoma neoantigen-specific CD4+ T cells showed varied differentiation states.

Sequencing used cells from a culture (not recorded whether cultured in vitro). The TCR sequence derives from a human donor with melanoma. This sequence joins TRBV30 and TRBJ2-5; no definite D call. The CDR3, as DNA: TGTGCCTGGAGTATATCGGTTTCGGAGACCCAGTACTTC. It specifies CAWSISVSETQYF.